This record looks at one T cell receptor (beta chain) sequence and its context. The V end was cut by 4 bases, the J end by 7 bases, with 15 bases between. In germline, CDR1 is SGHRS, CDR2 YFSETQ. This CDR3 has 14 amino acids. Produced via immunoSEQ multiplex PCR; TCRdb's table is partial and in-frame only. The data show roughly 200,000 clones, around nine tenths seen once. The data belong to a study of cytomegalovirus exposure and HLA in healthy donors. The chain recombines TRBV5-1 with TRBJ2-1; D not certain. The sample taken for sequencing was PBMCs. This receptor was taken from a man younger than 45 in good health and CMV-seropositive. The CDR3 sequence is CASSPVGRQNEQFF. Written as DNA, the CDR3 is TGCGCCAGCAGCCCGGTAGGACGGCAGAATGAGCAGTTCTTC. The full variable domain, in which reference TRBV5-1 and TRBJ2-1 provide the parts outside the CDR3, is KAGVTQTPRYLIKTRGQQVTLSCSPISGHRSVSWYQQTPGQGLQFLFEYFSETQRNKGNFPGRFSGRQFSNSRSEMNVSTLELGDSALYLCASSPVGRQNEQFFGPGTRLTVL.